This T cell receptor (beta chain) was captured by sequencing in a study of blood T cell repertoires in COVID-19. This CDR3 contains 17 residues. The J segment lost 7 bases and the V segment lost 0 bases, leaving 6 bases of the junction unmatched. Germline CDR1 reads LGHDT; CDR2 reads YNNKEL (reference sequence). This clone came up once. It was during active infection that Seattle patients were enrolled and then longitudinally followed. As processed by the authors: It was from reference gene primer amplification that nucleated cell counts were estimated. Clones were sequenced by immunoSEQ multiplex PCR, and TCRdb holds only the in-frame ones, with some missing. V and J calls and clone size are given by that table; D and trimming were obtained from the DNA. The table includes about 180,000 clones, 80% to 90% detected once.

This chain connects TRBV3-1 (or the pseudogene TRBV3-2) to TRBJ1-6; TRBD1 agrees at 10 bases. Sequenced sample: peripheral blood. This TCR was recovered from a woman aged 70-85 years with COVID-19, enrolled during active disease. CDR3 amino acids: CASSQDPDRGFNSPLHF. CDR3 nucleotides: TGTGCCAGCAGCCAAGATCCGGACAGGGGGTTCAATTCACCCCTCCACTTT.